Listed here is a single T cell receptor beta chain. Which antigen it targets is not known. Base qualities are not at hand, and no much larger clone is one base apart. This sample was included in a study of Ad26.COV2.S vaccination and SARS-CoV-2 variants (dated by TCRdb to about 2021). As for the study more broadly: Vaccine-arm donors were drawn from COV1001, a multicentre, randomized, double-blind, placebo-controlled phase I-IIa trial of Ad26.COV2.S in healthy adults. Dosing of Ad26.COV2.S was intramuscular, at either 5x10^10 or 1x10^11 viral particles, delivered as one shot or as two shots spaced 56 days apart. The specificity and breadth of SARS-CoV-2-reactive T cell receptors after Ad26.COV2.S vaccination were assessed by TCRbeta repertoire sequencing. A total of 32 samples were included in the TCR-sequenced set, comprising some 20 Ad26.COV2.S vaccine recipients, 5 placebo recipients and 8 SARS-CoV-2 convalescent individuals. Trial participants were randomized into five groups of five: low-dose or high-dose Ad26.COV2.S given once or twice, or placebo on both occasions. Blinding of investigators to trial group allocation was maintained during experiments and outcome assessment.

V is pruned by 5 bases and J by 0 bases, leaving 9 bases of the junction without a gene match. CDR1 and CDR2 (SGHVS, FNYEAQ) derive from the germline V gene. The CDR3 goes from the cysteine to the phenylalanine over 16 residues. Only the CDR3 region is kept as DNA, spanning 48 bases read in frame from base 1. The immunoSEQ Assay was the method used to sequence TCRbeta CDR3 regions. After extraction, genomic DNA underwent amplification by bias-controlled multiplex PCR, followed by high-throughput sequencing. The paper's data handling went like this. Collapsing and filtering of sequences were performed to quantify the absolute abundance of each unique TCRbeta CDR3 region. Usable DNA was measured by amplifying reference genes present in all nucleated cells, and TCRbeta template counts were normalized to that usable DNA to estimate T cell fraction. Repertoire TCRs were annotated as SARS-CoV-2-specific when V gene, CDR3 amino acid sequence and J gene were exactly matched to a known reactive TCR set. The reference SARS-CoV-2 TCR set was obtained from MIRA and was filtered for enrichment in COVID-19-positive ImmuneCODE repertoires, whereby public or cross-reactive TCRs were removed. Using the MIRA antigens, annotated TCRs were further analysed by specific ORF or by position within an ORF. Breadth was defined as annotated unique rearrangements over total unique productive rearrangements; depth was the summed frequency of those rearrangements. Two-sided Wilcoxon rank-sum tests were used to compare TCR breadth between groups. Imported from immuneACCESS, the table was reduced by TCRdb to in-frame sequences with V and J called. These copies leave out some clones; in studies compared against another copy, an unresolved V gene accounts for under half, and the cause of the remainder is not known. D and trimming come from the DNA, and the V and J calls and clone size come from that table. This sample gives fewer than 300,000 clones in total; around 87% of them show up just once. The ten largest clones capture roughly 3.5% of the sample.

Explained via the paper, the treatment or condition label denotes: about 20 received Ad26.COV2.S at low or high dose, single or two shots; 5 received placebo; per-sample allocation not given. For vaccine and placebo recipients, repertoires were sequenced using samples collected on day 63 after the first injection. Cohort 1b enrolled about two dozen adults aged 18-55 years at a single site in Boston, USA, between 29 July and 7 August 2020. Ad26.COV2.S was a replication-incompetent adenovirus type 26 vector expressing a prefusion-stabilized SARS-CoV-2 spike protein from the original Wuhan strain. General study outcomes and caveats: Compared with placebo recipients, Ad26.COV2.S recipients showed higher spike-specific TCR breadth (P = 0.0014). The study was not powered for comparison of responses between vaccine doses or regimens. Non-spike TCR breadth was comparable between vaccine and placebo recipients, consistent with the vaccine containing only spike. The authors noted that total T cell responses may have been underestimated by the TCR breadth and depth analyses. Substantial breadth of spike-specific CD8+ and CD4+ T cell responses was reported after vaccination.

The material was peripheral blood, obtained in a trial of Ad26.COV2.S vaccine versus placebo. The clonotype comes from a person between 18 and 65 years old who received the Ad26.COV2.S COVID-19 vaccine or a placebo. The V gene is TRBV7-6 and the J gene is TRBJ2-7; a stretch of 8 junction bases matches TRBD2. The bases read TGTGCCAGCAGCCTAGGACTAAGCGGGAGCTCCTACGAGCAGTACTTC. The resulting protein is CASSLGLSGSSYEQYF.